Listed here are 4 T cell receptor beta chains from one sample, sequenced in a study of blood T cell repertoires in COVID-19. Assay: immunoSEQ multiplex PCR; the TCRdb copy retains only in-frame clones and omits some. The sample includes some 190,000 clones, more than 75% of them seen just once. Sample: peripheral blood. The receptors originated from a human donor in a cohort sampled during active COVID-19.

V and J are TRBV28 and TRBJ2-7, with TRBD2 matching 10 bases. CDR3 size: 17 residues. CDR1 and CDR2 from the germline V gene are MDHEN and SYDVKM. V dropped 1 base and J dropped 5; count of bases not matched to a gene: 11. This chain's CDR3 is CASSLYGSSGSGDEQYF. The DNA of the CDR3 is TGTGCCAGCAGTTTATATGGGTCTAGCGGGAGCGGCGACGAGCAGTACTTC.

V and J are TRBV11-2 and TRBJ2-3; no reliable D call. Germline lookup yields CDR1 SGHAT and CDR2 FQNNGV. This CDR3 is 12 amino acids long. Trimming removed 2 bases from V and 5 bases from J, with 5 bases in between. CDR3 amino acids: CASSLSGDTQYF. CDR3 nucleotide sequence: TGTGCCAGCAGCTTATCGGGAGATACGCAGTATTTT.

The chain is built from TRBV5-6 and TRBJ2-7, with D hard to call. This CDR3 has 13 amino acids. Germline lookup yields CDR1 SGHDT and CDR2 YYEEEE. Trimming shortened V by 2 bases and J by 2 bases, and 8 bases separated the two germline ends. DNA for the CDR3: TGTGCCAGCAGCTTAAGTTCTACCTACGAGCAGTACTTC. Residues: CASSLSSTYEQYF.

V is TRBV18 and J is TRBJ2-7, with 8 bases aligning to TRBD2. The CDR3 covers 14 residues. The V gene's germline CDR1 is KGHSH and CDR2 LQKENI. The junction had 5 bases not matched to a gene; V was cut back by 3 bases and J by 4 bases. This CDR3 is CASSPRGGDYEQYF. CDR3 DNA: TGTGCCAGCTCACCCCGGGGGGGGGATTACGAGCAGTACTTC. Based on the CDR3 plus reference TRBV18 and TRBJ2-7, the full variable domain is NAGVMQNPRHLVRRRGQEARLRCSPMKGHSHVYWYRQLPEEGLKFMVYLQKENIIDESGMPKERFSAEFPKEGPSILRIQQVVRGDSAAYFCASSPRGGDYEQYFGPGTRLTVT.